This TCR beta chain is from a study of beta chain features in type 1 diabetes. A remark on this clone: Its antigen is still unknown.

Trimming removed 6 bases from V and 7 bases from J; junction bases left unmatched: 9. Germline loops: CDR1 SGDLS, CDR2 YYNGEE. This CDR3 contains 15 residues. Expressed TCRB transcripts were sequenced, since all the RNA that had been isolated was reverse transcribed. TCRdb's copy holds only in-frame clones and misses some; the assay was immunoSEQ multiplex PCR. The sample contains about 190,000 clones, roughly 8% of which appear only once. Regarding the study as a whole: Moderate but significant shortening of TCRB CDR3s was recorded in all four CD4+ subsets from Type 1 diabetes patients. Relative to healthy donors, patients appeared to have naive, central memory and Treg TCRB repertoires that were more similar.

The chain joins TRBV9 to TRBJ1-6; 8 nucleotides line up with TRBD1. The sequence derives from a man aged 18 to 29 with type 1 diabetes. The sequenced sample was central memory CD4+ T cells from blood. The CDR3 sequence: CASTPDRAENSPLHF. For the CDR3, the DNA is TGTGCCAGCACCCCGGACAGGGCGGAGAATTCACCCCTCCACTTT. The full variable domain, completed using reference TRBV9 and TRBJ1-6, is DSGVTQTPKHLITATGQRVTLRCSPRSGDLSVYWYQQSLDQGLQFLIQYYNGEERAKGNILERFSAQQFPDLHSELNLSSLELGDSALYFCASTPDRAENSPLHFGNGTRLTVT.